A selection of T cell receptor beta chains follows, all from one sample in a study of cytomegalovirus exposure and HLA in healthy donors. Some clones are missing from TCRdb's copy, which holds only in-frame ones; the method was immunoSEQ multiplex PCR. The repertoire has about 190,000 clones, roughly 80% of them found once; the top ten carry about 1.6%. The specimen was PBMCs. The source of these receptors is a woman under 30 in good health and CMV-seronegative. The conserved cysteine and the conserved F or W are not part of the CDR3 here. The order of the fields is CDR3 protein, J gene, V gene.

cdr3_aa: ASRADSNQPQH; j_call: TRBJ1-5; v_call: TRBV2
cdr3_aa: ASSPRDRVAEQF; j_call: TRBJ2-1; v_call: TRBV7-9
cdr3_aa: ASSYPTAGTGNTIY; j_call: TRBJ1-3; v_call: TRBV6-6
cdr3_aa: ASSLEGGPFEQF; j_call: TRBJ2-1; v_call: TRBV28
cdr3_aa: ASSLGRMYEQY; j_call: TRBJ2-7; v_call: TRBV5-6
cdr3_aa: ASSQDQTGETGELF; j_call: TRBJ2-2; v_call: TRBV4-1
cdr3_aa: ASSYGGVSGNTIY; j_call: TRBJ1-3; v_call: TRBV6-5
cdr3_aa: ASSMGQVNTGELF; j_call: TRBJ2-2; v_call: TRBV19
cdr3_aa: AGAGLVGVQY; j_call: TRBJ2-7; v_call: TRBV30
cdr3_aa: ASSYGTSSTDTQY; j_call: TRBJ2-3; v_call: TRBV6-6
cdr3_aa: ASSKIVSEQY; j_call: TRBJ2-7; v_call: TRBV7-9
cdr3_aa: ASSRKGTVRGEQF; j_call: TRBJ2-1; v_call: TRBV21-1
cdr3_aa: ASSLVRGGGGEAF; j_call: TRBJ1-1; v_call: TRBV7-8
cdr3_aa: ASSPPGQGGEKLF; j_call: TRBJ1-4; v_call: TRBV6-1